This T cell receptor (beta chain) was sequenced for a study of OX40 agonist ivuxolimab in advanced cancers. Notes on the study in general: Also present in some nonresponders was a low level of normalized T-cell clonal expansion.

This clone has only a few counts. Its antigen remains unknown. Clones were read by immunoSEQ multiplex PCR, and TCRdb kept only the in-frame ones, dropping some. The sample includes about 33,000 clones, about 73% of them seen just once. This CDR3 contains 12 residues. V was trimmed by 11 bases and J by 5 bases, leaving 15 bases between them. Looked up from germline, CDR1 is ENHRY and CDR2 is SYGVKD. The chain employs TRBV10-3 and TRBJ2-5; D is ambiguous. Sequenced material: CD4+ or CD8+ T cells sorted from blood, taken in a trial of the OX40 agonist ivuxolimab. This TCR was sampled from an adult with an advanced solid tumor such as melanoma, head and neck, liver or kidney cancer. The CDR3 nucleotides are TGTGCCGCCAAATCAGAACGTGAGACCCAGTACTTC. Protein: CAAKSERETQYF.